This T cell receptor beta chain was sequenced for a study of T cells in Graves' hyperthyroidism and ophthalmopathy. Study results and limitations: Ophthalmopathy, as predicted by the model, came a median about seven months after the prediction. Through a model of 13 V-J features, ophthalmopathy was separated from stable hyperthyroidism.

Amplification of TCR beta CDR3 regions was performed using RNA transcripts as template. Carried out on the TCR CDR3, a first-round RT-PCR used the HTBI primer set. Each CDR3 protein gets one entry after TCRdb re-called the multiplex PCR reads with MiXCR. The table records approximately 870,000 distinct CDR3 sequences, more than 30% of them present only once. Deletions cut 7 bases from V and 4 bases from J, with 10 bases between. CDR3 length: 12 amino acids. Note on this clonotype: The antigen remains undetermined.

Thyroid ultrasound and orbital computed tomography, with clinical symptoms and serum thyroxine and TRAb, informed diagnoses. The chain recombines TRBV12-3 or TRBV12-4 with TRBJ1-2; weak D call: TRBD1 (5 bases). The source is a man between 18 and 35 years old with Graves' hyperthyroidism. The sample consisted of blood. CDR3: CASNPTVYGYTF. The CDR3 coding sequence is TGTGCCAGCAACCCGACAGTCTATGGCTACACCTTC.